This T cell receptor beta chain emerged from a study of neoadjuvant anti-PD-1 for oral cavity cancer. Looking at the study overall: Around day 43, patients without progression received a fourth nivolumab dose before surgery.

The CDR3 covers 13 residues. The V gene lost 6 bases and the J gene lost 5 bases, with 14 bases spanning the gap. The germline V gene encodes CDR1 MGHDK and CDR2 SYGVNS. Clones were read by immunoSEQ multiplex PCR, and TCRdb kept only the in-frame ones, dropping some. The table shows approximately 11,000 clones, with roughly half occurring only once. Sample: tumor tissue, taken before nivolumab (anti-PD-1) treatment. The origin of this receptor is a person aged 35 to 85 with oral cavity squamous cell carcinoma. The chain links TRBV25-1 to TRBJ2-7, with a weak D call TRBD1 (6 bases). The CDR3 reads CASSPQGIDEQYF. CDR3 bases: TGTGCCAGCAGCCCGCAGGGGATAGACGAGCAGTACTTC.